The rows below give T cell receptor beta chains drawn from one sample of a study of T cell clusters in autoimmune cytopenias. TCRdb reworked the multiplex PCR reads into one entry per CDR3 protein, no DNA. The listing contains about 5,000 distinct CDR3 sequences. The specimen was peripheral blood. The receptors here all came from a human donor with an autoimmune cytopenia or autoimmune hepatitis (not recorded which). Each CDR3 is given with its conserved first and last residue. Fields, in order: V gene, clone size, J gene, CDR3 length, CDR3 protein. Some rows mark clone size as missing; the rest say once, few, many or name a class of expanded clone.

v_call: TRBV5-1; clone_size: -; j_call: TRBJ2-1; cdr3_length: 11; cdr3_aa: CASSLTNEQFF
v_call: TRBV19; clone_size: medium-sized; j_call: TRBJ2-3; cdr3_length: 16; cdr3_aa: CASSKGTTPLGDTQYF
v_call: TRBV6-5; clone_size: medium-sized; j_call: TRBJ2-7; cdr3_length: 16; cdr3_aa: CASSSRPGQGIYEQYF
v_call: TRBV7-6; clone_size: medium-sized; j_call: TRBJ1-5; cdr3_length: 14; cdr3_aa: CASSATGLNQPQHF
v_call: TRBV20-1; clone_size: medium-sized; j_call: TRBJ2-3; cdr3_length: 16; cdr3_aa: CSARGSGPSLTDTQYF
v_call: TRBV29-1; clone_size: medium-sized; j_call: TRBJ1-1; cdr3_length: 13; cdr3_aa: CSANRGMNTEAFF
v_call: TRBV6-5; clone_size: medium-sized; j_call: TRBJ2-7; cdr3_length: 12; cdr3_aa: CASSSPYYEQYF
v_call: TRBV7-6; clone_size: -; j_call: TRBJ1-6; cdr3_length: 16; cdr3_aa: CASSEPPGQGTSPLHF
v_call: TRBV6-5; clone_size: medium-sized; j_call: TRBJ2-7; cdr3_length: 14; cdr3_aa: CASSRAVDIYEQYF
v_call: TRBV5-6; clone_size: medium-sized; j_call: TRBJ1-1; cdr3_length: 14; cdr3_aa: CASSLDRTWGEAFF
v_call: TRBV6-6; clone_size: medium-sized; j_call: TRBJ1-6; cdr3_length: 17; cdr3_aa: CASSFAEGSSYNSPLHF
v_call: TRBV12-3/TRBV12-4; clone_size: medium-sized; j_call: TRBJ2-3; cdr3_length: 16; cdr3_aa: CASSNNRGAGGNTQYF
v_call: TRBV19; clone_size: medium-sized; j_call: TRBJ2-5; cdr3_length: 16; cdr3_aa: CASSIVGGGLQETQYF
v_call: TRBV6-5; clone_size: medium-sized; j_call: TRBJ2-1; cdr3_length: 14; cdr3_aa: CASNERLAGNEQFF
v_call: TRBV13; clone_size: -; j_call: TRBJ2-4; cdr3_length: 14; cdr3_aa: CASTHEGGGNIQYF
v_call: TRBV7-9; clone_size: -; j_call: TRBJ2-5; cdr3_length: 15; cdr3_aa: CASSLGAGGPKTQYF
v_call: TRBV5-6; clone_size: medium-sized; j_call: TRBJ2-1; cdr3_length: 13; cdr3_aa: CASSLYRGDEQFF
v_call: TRBV5-1; clone_size: -; j_call: TRBJ2-1; cdr3_length: 16; cdr3_aa: CASSPGGASGYNEQFF
v_call: TRBV5-4; clone_size: -; j_call: TRBJ2-7; cdr3_length: 14; cdr3_aa: CASSLEQDSYEQYF
v_call: TRBV5-1; clone_size: -; j_call: TRBJ1-2; cdr3_length: 13; cdr3_aa: CASSYGQGPGYTF
v_call: TRBV5-4; clone_size: -; j_call: TRBJ1-1; cdr3_length: 16; cdr3_aa: CASSLDGQARNTEAFF
v_call: TRBV5-6; clone_size: medium-sized; j_call: TRBJ1-2; cdr3_length: 16; cdr3_aa: CASSPGPPTYNYGYTF
v_call: TRBV19; clone_size: medium-sized; j_call: TRBJ1-4; cdr3_length: 14; cdr3_aa: CASSPAGASEKLFF
v_call: TRBV20-1; clone_size: -; j_call: TRBJ1-2; cdr3_length: 11; cdr3_aa: CSLAGNYGYTF
v_call: TRBV30; clone_size: medium-sized; j_call: TRBJ1-2; cdr3_length: 14; cdr3_aa: CAWSVHMRGGGGTF
v_call: TRBV6-1; clone_size: medium-sized; j_call: TRBJ2-6; cdr3_length: 15; cdr3_aa: CASRRDSSGANVLTF
v_call: TRBV11-2; clone_size: -; j_call: TRBJ2-5; cdr3_length: 13; cdr3_aa: CASSLDVGSAQYF
v_call: TRBV6-1; clone_size: medium-sized; j_call: TRBJ1-2; cdr3_length: 13; cdr3_aa: CASSERSNPGYTF
v_call: TRBV6-1; clone_size: -; j_call: TRBJ2-7; cdr3_length: 14; cdr3_aa: CASRYRLAGREQYF
v_call: TRBV27; clone_size: medium-sized; j_call: TRBJ2-1; cdr3_length: 17; cdr3_aa: CASRPQGYGLADNEQFF
v_call: TRBV12-3/TRBV12-4; clone_size: -; j_call: TRBJ1-6; cdr3_length: 14; cdr3_aa: CASREQRNNSPLHF
v_call: TRBV6-1; clone_size: medium-sized; j_call: TRBJ1-6; cdr3_length: 15; cdr3_aa: CASSEFGGMGSPLHF
v_call: TRBV5-4; clone_size: -; j_call: TRBJ1-6; cdr3_length: 15; cdr3_aa: CASSPGDPNNSPLHF
v_call: TRBV18; clone_size: -; j_call: TRBJ1-5; cdr3_length: 18; cdr3_aa: CASSLGTGQPGSNQPQHF
v_call: TRBV5-1; clone_size: -; j_call: TRBJ2-5; cdr3_length: 17; cdr3_aa: CASSLVPGLAGGETQYF
v_call: TRBV5-1; clone_size: -; j_call: TRBJ1-4; cdr3_length: 15; cdr3_aa: CASSLTGQGGEKLFF
v_call: TRBV6-5; clone_size: medium-sized; j_call: TRBJ2-7; cdr3_length: 15; cdr3_aa: CASSRSGTETYEQYF
v_call: TRBV19; clone_size: medium-sized; j_call: TRBJ1-4; cdr3_length: 15; cdr3_aa: CASSLGSATNEKLFF
v_call: TRBV5-4; clone_size: large; j_call: TRBJ2-3; cdr3_length: 15; cdr3_aa: CASSLSSVLTDTQYF